This T cell receptor (beta chain) was sequenced during a study of T cells after yellow fever vaccination. This clonotype was detected ten times or more. TCRdb reprocessed the 5' RACE reads with MiXCR, giving one entry per CDR3 protein. The repertoire has about 300,000 distinct CDR3 sequences, around 7% of them found once; the top ten carry about 18%. The receptor was isolated from a man in his late teens or twenties who received the YFV17D yellow fever vaccine. This sample comprised PBMCs, obtained more than 40 days after the first yellow fever vaccination.

The CDR3 bases are TGTGCCAGCAGCGTAACGGGACAGGGCTCTGGAAACACCATATATTTT. Its protein is CASSVTGQGSGNTIYF. The chain uses TRBV9 and TRBJ1-3, with TRBD1 matching over 9 bases. The J segment lost 0 bases and the V segment lost 1 base, leaving 2 bases of the junction unmatched. Germline values: CDR1 SGDLS, CDR2 YYNGEE. CDR3 length equals 16 residues.